This TCR beta chain was recovered during a study of shared clonotypes between healthy human individuals. Overall study findings and caveats: Sharing across a few donors was seen in roughly 5% of naive CD4 clonotypes. Sequencing depth was expected to influence donor clonotype sharing.

CD45RO-negative, CCR7-positively selected cells formed the naive CD8 fraction, excluding terminally differentiated effector memory CD45RA+ cells. Sequencing was performed with immunoSEQ multiplex PCR; in TCRdb, only in-frame clones are kept and a portion is missing. This table holds about 2.1 million clones, approximately 94% found once. Details on this clone: Antigen unknown.

Germline CDR1 and CDR2: MDHEN and SYDVKM. V lost 4 bases to trimming and J lost 4 bases, with 22 bases between them. This CDR3 region has 17 residues. The rearrangement links TRBV28 to TRBJ1-1; possibly TRBD1 for D (6 bases). The sequencing input was naive CD8+ T cells from PBMCs. The sequence was collected from a man aged 18 to 30 in good health. Some clones in this sample may be carry-over from other donors' samples. The CDR3, as DNA: TGTGCCAGCAGTTCCCCAAAGACAACAGGGTGGTTCACTGAAGCTTTCTTT. Translation gives CASSSPKTTGWFTEAFF.